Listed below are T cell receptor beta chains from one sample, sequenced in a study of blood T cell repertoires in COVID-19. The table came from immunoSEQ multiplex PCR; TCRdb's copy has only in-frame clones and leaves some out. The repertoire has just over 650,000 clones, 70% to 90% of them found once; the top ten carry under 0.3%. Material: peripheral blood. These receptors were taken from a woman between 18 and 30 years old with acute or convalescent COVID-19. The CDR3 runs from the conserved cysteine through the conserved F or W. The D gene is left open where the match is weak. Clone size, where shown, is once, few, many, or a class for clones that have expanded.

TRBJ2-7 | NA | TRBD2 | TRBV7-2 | TGTGCCAGCAGCTTAGCGGGTCGCGGAGCGGGGGAGTGGTCCTACGAGCAGTACTTC | CASSLAGRGAGEWSYEQYF
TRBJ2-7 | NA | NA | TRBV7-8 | TGTGCCAGCAGCCCTAGTCCCTCTCTAGTGGGACTCTACGAGCAGTACTTC | CASSPSPSLVGLYEQYF
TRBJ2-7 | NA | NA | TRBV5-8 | TGTGCCAGCAGCTTGGGACAGGGAGGCTACGAGCAGTACTTC | CASSLGQGGYEQYF
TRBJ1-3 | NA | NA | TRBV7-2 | TGTGCCAGCAGCCCAGGATTACAGGGCTCTGGAAACACCATATATTTT | CASSPGLQGSGNTIYF
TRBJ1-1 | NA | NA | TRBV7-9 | TGTGCCAGCAGCTTAGACCGGGAGTTCTCTGAAGCTTTCTTT | CASSLDREFSEAFF
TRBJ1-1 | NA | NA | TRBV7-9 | TGTGCCAGCAGCTTAAAATACGGACCGGGGGAAGCTTTCTTT | CASSLKYGPGEAFF
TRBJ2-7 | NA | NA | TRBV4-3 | TGCGCCAGCAGCCCTGGGGGGGGCCTTGGGCAGTACTTC | CASSPGGGLGQYF
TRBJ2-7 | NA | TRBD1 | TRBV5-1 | TGCGCCAGCAACAGGGGAAACTACGAGCAGTACTTC | CASNRGNYEQYF
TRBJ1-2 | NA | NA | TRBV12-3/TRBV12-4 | TGTGCCAGCAGTACCACGGCTAACTATGGCTACACCTTC | CASSTTANYGYTF
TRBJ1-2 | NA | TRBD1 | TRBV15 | TGTGCCACCAGCAGAGCCCCTCCCGACAGGGGCCTTCACTATGGCTACACCTTC | CATSRAPPDRGLHYGYTF
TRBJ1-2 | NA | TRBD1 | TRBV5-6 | TGTGCCAGCAACCTAGGAGGGGGCGAATCCCTCTATGGCTACACCTTC | CASNLGGGESLYGYTF
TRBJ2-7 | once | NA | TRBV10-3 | TGTGCCATCAATGGTGGACTTAGCTCCTACGAGCAGTACTTC | CAINGGLSSYEQYF
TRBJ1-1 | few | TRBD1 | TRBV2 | TGTGCCATCACACAGGGGGCCCCTGAAGCTTTCTTT | CAITQGAPEAFF
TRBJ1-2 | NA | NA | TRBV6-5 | TGTGCCAGCAGTTACTTCCCGACGGGGGGAGGCGATGGCTACACCTTC | CASSYFPTGGGDGYTF
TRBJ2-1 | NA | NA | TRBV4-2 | TGTGCCAGCAGCCAAGATTACAGTTTGTACAATGAGCAGTTCTTC | CASSQDYSLYNEQFF
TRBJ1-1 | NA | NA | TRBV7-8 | TGTGCCAGCACCAAGGACAGACTGAACACTGAAGCTTTCTTT | CASTKDRLNTEAFF
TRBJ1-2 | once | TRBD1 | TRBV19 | TGTGCCAGTGGACAGGGAAGGGCTATTGGCTACACCTTC | CASGQGRAIGYTF
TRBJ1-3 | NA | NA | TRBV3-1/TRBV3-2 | TGTGCCAGCAGCCCACAATACCCACAGGGCCACTCTGGAAACACCATATATTTT | CASSPQYPQGHSGNTIYF
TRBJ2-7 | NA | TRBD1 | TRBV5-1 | TGCGCCAGCAGCTTGCAGGGGGCTCAGTACGAGCAGTACTTC | CASSLQGAQYEQYF
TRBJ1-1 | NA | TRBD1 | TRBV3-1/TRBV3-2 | TGTGCCAGCAGCCCCGCCTCGGGACAGATGAACACTGAAGCTTTCTTT | CASSPASGQMNTEAFF
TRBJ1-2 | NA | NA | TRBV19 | TGTGCCAGTAGTATTGGCAGAAGTCAGAACTATGGCTACACCTTC | CASSIGRSQNYGYTF
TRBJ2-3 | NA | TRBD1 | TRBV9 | TGTGCCAGCAGCCCCTGGGACAGTAGAGATACGCAGTATTTT | CASSPWDSRDTQYF
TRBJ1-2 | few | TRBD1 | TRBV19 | TGTGCCAGTAGTTCCGGGACAGGGGAGAACTATGGCTACACCTTC | CASSSGTGENYGYTF
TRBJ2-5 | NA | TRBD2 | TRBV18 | TGTGCCAGCTCAGCCGGACTAGCGGGGGCGGAAGAGACCCAGTACTTC | CASSAGLAGAEETQYF
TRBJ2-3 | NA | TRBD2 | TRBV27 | TGTGCCAGCAGTCCGCTAGCGGGGGCCGGCACAGATACGCAGTATTTT | CASSPLAGAGTDTQYF
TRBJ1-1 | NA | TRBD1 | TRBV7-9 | TGTGCCAGCAGCGAGGGACAGACCCCTGAAGCTTTCTTT | CASSEGQTPEAFF
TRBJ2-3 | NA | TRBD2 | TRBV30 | TGTGCCTGGAGTGCTTCTAGCGGGGCCACAGATACGCAGTATTTT | CAWSASSGATDTQYF
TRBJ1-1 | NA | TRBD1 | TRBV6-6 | TGTGCCAGCAGTTATGGACAGGGGAGGTACACTGAAGCTTTCTTT | CASSYGQGRYTEAFF
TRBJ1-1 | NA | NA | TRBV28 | TGTGCCAGCAGTCTAATCCTCCTTGGAGGCACTGAAGCTTTCTTT | CASSLILLGGTEAFF
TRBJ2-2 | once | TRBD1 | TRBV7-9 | TGTGCCAGCAGCTTTGGACAGGGGGCTTTCGGGGAGCTGTTTTTT | CASSFGQGAFGELFF
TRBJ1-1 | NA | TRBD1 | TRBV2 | TGTGCCAGCAGCCAAACGACAGGGGGTTACGGTGAAGCTTTCTTT | CASSQTTGGYGEAFF
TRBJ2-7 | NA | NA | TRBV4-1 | TGCGCCAGCAGCCAAACGAACAGGGTAGGGTACGAGCAGTACTTC | CASSQTNRVGYEQYF
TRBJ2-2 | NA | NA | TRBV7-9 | TGTGCCAGCTACAGGGAAGGTAGCACCGGGGAGCTGTTTTTT | CASYREGSTGELFF
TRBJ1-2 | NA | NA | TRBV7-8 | TGTGCCAGCAGCTTTGACCGGGAAGATCTCTATGGCTACACCTTC | CASSFDREDLYGYTF
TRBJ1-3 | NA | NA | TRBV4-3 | TGCGCCAGCAGCCAGGCCTCCTCGATGGGGGGACCTGGAAACACCATATATTTT | CASSQASSMGGPGNTIYF
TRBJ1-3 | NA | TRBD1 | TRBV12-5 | TGTGCTAGTGGGAAAGGACAGGCCCTCGGAAACACCATATATTTT | CASGKGQALGNTIYF
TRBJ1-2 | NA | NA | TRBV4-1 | TGCGCCAGCAGCCCAACGGGGTCAGCGGCTAACTATGGCTACACCTTC | CASSPTGSAANYGYTF
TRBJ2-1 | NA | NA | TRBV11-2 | TGTGCCAGCAGCTTAGATCTCAAGGAGGGGGCGGGCTCCTACAATGAGCAGTTCTTC | CASSLDLKEGAGSYNEQFF
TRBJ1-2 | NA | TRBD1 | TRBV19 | TGTGCCAGTAGTATAGAGACAGGGATCCACTATGGCTACACCTTC | CASSIETGIHYGYTF
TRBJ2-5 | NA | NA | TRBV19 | TGTGCCAGTAAATTTACGACGGGAAAAGAGACCCAGTACTTC | CASKFTTGKETQYF
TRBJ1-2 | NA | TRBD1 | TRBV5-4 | TGTGCCAGCAGCCCCCCGTTCGGGACAGGGGGGAGTGGCTACACCTTC | CASSPPFGTGGSGYTF
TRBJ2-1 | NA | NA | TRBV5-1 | TGCGCCAGCAGCCCCGCCTCGATGACTAGACCAGCCTACAATGAGCAGTTCTTC | CASSPASMTRPAYNEQFF
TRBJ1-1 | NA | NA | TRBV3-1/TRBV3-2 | TGTGCCAGCAGCCAAAACAGCGGACGGAACACTGAAGCTTTCTTT | CASSQNSGRNTEAFF
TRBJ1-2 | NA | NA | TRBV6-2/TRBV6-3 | TGTGCCAGCAGTTATGGCGGAAGCTATGGCTACACCTTC | CASSYGGSYGYTF
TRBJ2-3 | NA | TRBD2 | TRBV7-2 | TGTGCCAGCAGCTTAGGGACTAGCGCAGATACGCAGTATTTT | CASSLGTSADTQYF
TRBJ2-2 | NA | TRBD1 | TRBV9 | TGTGCCAGCAGCGTACCCCTCGGACAGGCCAACCCCGGGGAGCTGTTTTTT | CASSVPLGQANPGELFF
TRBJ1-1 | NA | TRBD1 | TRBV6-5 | TGTGCCACCGGGGACAGTGAAGCTTTCTTT | CATGDSEAFF
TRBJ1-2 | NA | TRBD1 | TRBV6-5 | TGTGCCGCCGGGACAGGGGGCGCCCCAATTTATGGCTACACCTTC | CAAGTGGAPIYGYTF
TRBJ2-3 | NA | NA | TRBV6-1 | TGTGCCAGCAGTGAAGTGGCTCATCCACACACAGATACGCAGTATTTT | CASSEVAHPHTDTQYF